The clone carrying this TCR beta chain has at least ten counts. Its antigen is currently unknown. Time point: newly diagnosed GD, antithyroid drugs for less than 3 months. Generation of the TCR library employed RNA extracted from PBMCs. Germline assignment: CDR1 MDHEN and CDR2 SYDVKM. The J segment lost 5 bases and the V segment lost 6 bases, leaving 7 bases of the junction unmatched. The CDR3 has 13 amino acids. This sample was taken from a study of regulatory T cells in long-lasting Graves disease. Study-wide points: Persistent Graves' patients showed less TCR diversity than newly diagnosed ones. Patients with persistent disease shared 2,741 public clonotypes, outpacing the roughly 970 shared by new patients. Segments TRBV28, TRBJ1-2 and TRBJ2-5 showed preferential usage in persistent disease.

CDR3-region Arm-PCR and iRepertoire HTBI primers produced the TCR beta libraries. Via MiXCR, TCRdb re-called the multiplex PCR reads, giving one row per CDR3 protein. The sample yields more than 400,000 distinct CDR3 sequences, about 16% seen once. These data were also filed under a second study, of T cells in Graves' hyperthyroidism and ophthalmopathy. This second study says: Within blood appeared most thyroid clonotypes that had expanded above 0.001.

The chain links TRBV28 to TRBJ2-7, with TRBD1 matching over 7 bases. Sequencing was performed on peripheral blood mononuclear cells (PBMCs), taken at new diagnosis, from a patient treated with antithyroid drugs. This receptor was obtained from a middle-aged man with Graves disease. The CDR3 region is CASRPQGDHEQYF. In DNA, the CDR3 is TGTGCCAGCAGACCGCAGGGGGACCACGAGCAGTACTTC. Combining the CDR3 with reference TRBV28 and TRBJ2-7 gives the whole variable domain DVKVTQSSRYLVKRTGEKVFLECVQDMDHENMFWYRQDPGLGLRLIYFSYDVKMKEKGDIPEGYSVSREKKERFSLILESASTNQTSMYLCASRPQGDHEQYFGPGTRLTVT.